What follows are 27 T cell receptor beta chains derived from one specimen sequenced in a study of cytomegalovirus exposure and HLA in healthy donors. Use of 60 Vbeta and 13 Jbeta primers characterized the PCR. Sequenced by immunoSEQ multiplex PCR; TCRdb stores in-frame clones only, minus some. The sample has around 250,000 clones, around 90% seen once. The sequencing sample was made of PBMCs. The source of these receptors is a girl aged 2 to 9 in good health and CMV-seronegative.

The chain's CDR3 is CASSDRAKQGPLNTEAFF. In DNA form, the CDR3 reads TGTGCCAGCAGTGACCGGGCAAAACAGGGCCCCTTGAACACTGAAGCTTTCTTT. The rearrangement links TRBV6-4 to TRBJ1-1, with D possibly TRBD1 on 6 matching bases. There are 18 residues in the CDR3. Germline-derived CDR1 and CDR2 are MRHNA and SNTAGT. V lost 2 bases and J lost 0, with 19 bases in between.

In regard to this clone: At one boundary the junction diverges from the germline segment, which might be a read error. The genes are TRBV7-7 and TRBJ2-7; D possibly corresponds to TRBD2 (5 bases). There are 13 residues in the CDR3. Germline V gene data show CDR1 as SSHAT and CDR2 as FNYEAQ (reference sequence). The CDR3 protein is CASSFTLAHEQYF. As DNA, the CDR3 is TGTGCTAGCAGCTTTACCCTAGCCCACGAGCAGTACTTC.

This chain uses TRBV11-2 with TRBJ2-5; D perhaps matches TRBD2 (6 bases). In germline, CDR1 is SGHAT, CDR2 FQNNGV. CDR3 size: 16 residues. The germline V and J ends were trimmed by 4 bases and 2 bases, with 17 bases remaining between them. In DNA, the CDR3 is TGTGCCAGCAGCTCTCGGGCGGGGACCCCACAAGAGACCCAGTACTTC. This gives the protein CASSSRAGTPQETQYF.

The V and J genes are TRBV7-3 and TRBJ1-3; D might be TRBD1 (5 bases). Trimming cost V 6 bases and J 0 bases, with 15 bases left between them. Germline V CDR1 and CDR2: SGHTA, FQGTGA. This CDR3 is built from 16 residues. The CDR3 is CASSRGSGGSGNTIYF. Here the CDR3 DNA reads TGTGCCAGCAGTAGGGGTTCGGGGGGCTCTGGAAACACCATATATTTT.

The V call is TRBV27, the J call TRBJ2-7, with a possible D match to TRBD2 (5 bases). The CDR3 sequence is 13 residues long. Germline CDR1 MNHEY, CDR2 SMNVEV (reference sequence). V lost 6 bases, J lost 5 bases, and 14 bases lay in between. The CDR3, as DNA: TGTGCCAGCAGGAGGCTAGCCAACCACGAGCAGTACTTC. This gives the protein CASRRLANHEQYF.

This clone has a single count. The V call is TRBV29-1, the J call TRBJ2-3, with 9 bases matching TRBD1. The CDR3 contains 14 residues. From germline, CDR1 is SQVTM and CDR2 ANQGSEA. Trimming removed 7 bases from V and 3 bases from J; junction bases left unmatched: 8. CDR3 nucleotides: TGCAGCGCTCGGGACAGGGCTCTTACAGATACGCAGTATTTT. The encoded protein is CSARDRALTDTQYF.

The chain has TRBV15 and TRBJ2-5; D possibly corresponds to TRBD2 (6 bases). CDR1 is LNHNV and CDR2 is YYDKDF in the germline V gene (reference sequence). Trimming pared 0 bases from V and 2 bases from J, leaving 19 bases between. This CDR3 is 18 amino acids long. The CDR3, as DNA: TGTGCCACCAGCAGAGATAGGGGCTTTTATCGGGAGCAAGAGACCCAGTACTTC. Encoded protein: CATSRDRGFYREQETQYF.

The CDR3 here is CASSYGLRGRSAEQYF. The CDR3 bases are TGTGCCAGCAGTTACGGCCTCAGGGGGCGGTCAGCCGAGCAGTACTTC. This chain connects TRBV6-5 to TRBJ2-7, with TRBD1 matching over 8 bases. The CDR3 has 16 residues. Germline V gene sequence: CDR1 MNHEY, CDR2 SVGAGI. J gave up 6 bases and V 2 bases, and 12 bases lay outside the gene matches.

V is TRBV5-1 and J is TRBJ1-2, with a weak D call TRBD1 (6 bases). Between the trimmed V and J ends, which lost 1 base and 6 bases, there was a span of 16 bases. The CDR3 length is 15 residues. Germline values: CDR1 SGHRS, CDR2 YFSETQ. In nucleotides, the CDR3 is TGCGCCAGCAGCTTGTACTATAACAGGGAGAATGGCTACACCTTC. This codes for CASSLYYNRENGYTF.

The V gene is TRBV11-2, the J gene TRBJ2-6; 10 bases are a match to TRBD2. V trimming: 3 bases; J trimming: 4 bases; junction bases outside the gene matches: 9. The CDR3 totals 18 residues. Germline V lookup: CDR1 SGHAT, CDR2 FQNNGV. The CDR3: CASSFLASGSTGANVLTF. Written as DNA, the CDR3 is TGTGCCAGCAGCTTTCTGGCTAGCGGGAGTACGGGGGCCAACGTCCTGACTTTC.

The chain links TRBV7-9 to TRBJ2-7; 10 positions match TRBD2. The CDR3 is made up of 16 amino acids. CDR1 is SEHNR and CDR2 is FQNEAQ in the germline V gene (reference sequence). The J segment lost 2 bases and the V segment lost 4 bases, leaving 8 bases of the junction unmatched. The CDR3 here is CASSSLTSGVPYEQYF. The CDR3 nucleotides read TGTGCCAGCAGCTCACTAACTAGCGGGGTACCCTACGAGCAGTACTTC.

The rearrangement uses TRBV7-9 and TRBJ2-7; D is uncertain. The CDR3 contains 11 residues. V lost 5 bases to trimming and J lost 6 bases, with 8 bases between them. Germline V CDR1 and CDR2: SEHNR, FQNEAQ (reference sequence). The CDR3 coding sequence is TGTGCCAGCAGCGCCTACCTCGAGCAGTACTTC. This sequence encodes CASSAYLEQYF.

V gene TRBV20-1 combines with J gene TRBJ2-7, with D hard to call. There are 11 residues in the CDR3. V dropped 3 bases and J dropped 2 bases, with 5 bases sitting between them. Germline V lookup: CDR1 DFQATT, CDR2 SNEGSKA (reference sequence). CDR3 DNA sequence: TGCAGTGCTAGCAATCCCTACGAGCAGTACTTC. This sequence encodes CSASNPYEQYF.

The gene calls are TRBV25-1 and TRBJ1-1; 10 bases are shared with TRBD1. This CDR3 region has 16 residues. Germline lookup yields CDR1 MGHDK and CDR2 SYGVNS. Trimming took 8 bases from V and 3 from J; bases not matched to a gene: 12. CDR3 bases: TGTGCCAGCCAGACGGGACAGGGGAGATGGTACACTGAAGCTTTCTTT. It is translated as CASQTGQGRWYTEAFF.

The gene calls are TRBV10-3 and TRBJ2-5; TRBD1 matches at 7 bases. Germline trimming cut 4 bases from V and 2 bases from J; bases unmatched to any gene: 7. CDR3 size: 15 residues. Germline V gene data show CDR1 as ENHRY and CDR2 as SYGVKD. The CDR3 loop reads CAISAGTDVQETQYF. The CDR3 DNA reads TGTGCCATCAGTGCGGGGACAGACGTACAAGAGACCCAGTACTTC.

This clone was detected only once. The chain uses TRBV7-6 and TRBJ2-7; D is uncertain. Germline lookup yields CDR1 SGHVS and CDR2 FNYEAQ. The CDR3 runs 14 residues. Between the trimmed V and J ends, which lost 4 bases and 4 bases, there was a span of 14 bases. Here the CDR3 DNA reads TGTGCCAGCAGCTCAGGCGCCAGAGATTACGAGCAGTACTTC. This sequence encodes CASSSGARDYEQYF.

The rearrangement uses TRBV27 and TRBJ2-3; possible D gene TRBD2, 6 bases. In germline, CDR1 is MNHEY, CDR2 SMNVEV (reference sequence). With 6 bases removed from V and 3 bases from J, the gap between germline ends came to 16 bases. The CDR3 is made up of 15 amino acids. The CDR3 is CASSFTGSLTDTQYF. In nucleotides, the CDR3 is TGTGCCAGCAGCTTCACCGGGAGTCTGACAGATACGCAGTATTTT.

The chain is built from TRBV10-1 and TRBJ2-7; 7 bases match TRBD1. The junction had 5 bases not matched to a gene; V was cut back by 2 bases and J by 4 bases. The germline CDR1 and CDR2 sequences are WNHNN and SYGVQD (reference sequence). This CDR3 contains 14 residues. For the CDR3, the DNA is TGCGCCAGCAGTGAGATGAGACAGGGTTACGAGCAGTACTTC. The encoded protein is CASSEMRQGYEQYF.

The chain links TRBV6-4 to TRBJ2-7; D is perhaps TRBD2 (5 bases). The CDR3 extends over 13 amino acids. Trimming shortened V by 4 bases and J by 4 bases, and 11 bases separated the two germline ends. CDR1 and CDR2 (germline): MRHNA, SNTAGT. The CDR3 DNA reads as TGTGCCAGCAGTGTTGAGGGTGGATACGAGCAGTACTTC. This codes for CASSVEGGYEQYF.

V and J are TRBV5-1 and TRBJ2-3; D unclear. The germline CDR1 and CDR2 sequences are SGHRS and YFSETQ. This CDR3 contains 14 residues. The V and J ends lost 0 bases and 8 bases respectively, with 13 bases between them. The CDR3 loop reads CASSLVLSPRTQYF. The DNA of the CDR3 is TGCGCCAGCAGCTTGGTTCTCTCCCCCCGTACGCAGTATTTT.

The chain couples TRBV2 to TRBJ1-6, with D possibly TRBD1 on 6 matching bases. Germline CDR1 and CDR2: SNHLY and FYNNEI. The CDR3 length is 15 residues. V lost 7 bases to trimming and J lost 7 bases, with 17 bases between them. The CDR3 region has the DNA TGTGCCAGCACCCCCCAGTTGCAGGGGAATTCACCCCTCCACTTT. Translating gives CASTPQLQGNSPLHF. The variable domain in full, with the rest retrieved from reference TRBV2 and TRBJ1-6, is EPEVTQTPSHQVTQMGQEVILRCVPISNHLYFYWYRQILGQKVEFLVSFYNNEISEKSEIFDDQFSVERPDGSNFTLKIRSTKLEDSAMYFCASTPQLQGNSPLHFGNGTRLTVT.

The genes are TRBV15 and TRBJ1-1, with 7 positions matching TRBD1. This CDR3 has 13 residues. The germline CDR1 and CDR2 sequences are LNHNV and YYDKDF (reference sequence). The V gene end was trimmed by 5 bases and the J gene end by 3 bases; junction bases not matched to a gene: 3. CDR3 in amino acids: CATSRQGYTEAFF. The DNA of the CDR3 is TGTGCCACCAGCCGACAGGGATACACTGAAGCTTTCTTT.

This clone was detected once. The V call is TRBV11-2, the J call TRBJ2-7, with 9 bases matching TRBD2. There are 14 residues in the CDR3. V was clipped by 1 base and J by 4 bases; unmatched bases: 2. Germline V CDR1 and CDR2: SGHAT, FQNNGV. CDR3 nucleotide sequence: TGTGCCAGCAGCTTAGGACTAGCGGTATACGAGCAGTACTTC. This translates into CASSLGLAVYEQYF.

The chain is built from TRBV5-4 and TRBJ2-1; 7 nucleotides align to TRBD1. Germline lookup yields CDR1 SGHNT and CDR2 YYREEE (reference sequence). J lost 0 bases, V lost 0 bases, and 3 bases had no gene match. There are 16 residues in the CDR3. CDR3 nucleotides: TGTGCCAGCAGCTTGGCCACAGGGGTCTCCTACAATGAGCAGTTCTTC. Translation: CASSLATGVSYNEQFF.

The chain uses TRBV19 and TRBJ1-5; D perhaps matches TRBD1 (6 bases). CDR1 is LNHDA and CDR2 is SQIVND in the germline V gene (reference sequence). Trimming shortened V by 6 bases and J by 4 bases, and 13 bases separated the two germline ends. This CDR3 contains 14 residues. The CDR3 spells CASRGLGGNQPQHF. CDR3 in DNA: TGTGCCAGTAGGGGGTTAGGGGGAAATCAGCCCCAGCATTTT.

This clone has only a few counts. The genes are TRBV5-6 and TRBJ1-1, with D unclear. The CDR3 totals 14 residues. Germline V lookup: CDR1 SGHDT, CDR2 YYEEEE. V lost 7 bases to trimming and J lost 4 bases, with 17 bases between them. CDR3 sequence reads: CASVPHYSGTEAFF. The CDR3 DNA follows: TGTGCCAGCGTCCCACATTATAGCGGCACTGAAGCTTTCTTT.

The rearrangement links TRBV19 to TRBJ1-2; the D gene is possibly TRBD1 (5 bases). The CDR3 has 11 residues. The germline CDR1 and CDR2 sequences are LNHDA and SQIVND (reference sequence). The V end lost 7 bases, the J end lost 7 bases, and 10 bases lay between the germline ends. The CDR3 DNA sequence: TGTGCCAGTAATTCAGGGCCTGGCTACACCTTC. Residues: CASNSGPGYTF.